A selection of T cell receptor beta chains follows, all from one sample in a study of shared clonotypes between healthy human individuals. This table comes from immunoSEQ multiplex PCR, and its TCRdb copy is limited to in-frame clones, with some not included. The data show 2 million to 2.5 million clones, roughly 90% seen once. Sequencing was done on a sample of naive CD4+ T cells from PBMCs. These receptors were taken from a young man in good health. Some clones in this sample may be carry-over from other donors' samples. Both conserved end residues are part of each CDR3. A D gene is named only where the DNA matches it firmly. Some rows mark clone size as missing; the rest say once, few, many or name a class of expanded clone.

J: TRBJ1-2
V: TRBV18
size: NA
D: NA
CDR3: CASSPTGQLLYGYTF
DNA: TGTGCCAGCTCACCAACCGGGCAGTTACTCTATGGCTACACCTTC

J: TRBJ2-3
V: TRBV5-6
size: NA
D: NA
CDR3: CASSLAILDTQYF
DNA: TGTGCCAGCAGCTTGGCCATTTTGGATACGCAGTATTTT

J: TRBJ2-7
V: TRBV18
size: NA
D: TRBD2
CDR3: CASSPTRLAGTYEQYF
DNA: TGTGCCAGCTCACCAACCAGACTAGCGGGAACCTACGAGCAGTACTTC

J: TRBJ2-7
V: TRBV28
size: NA
D: TRBD2
CDR3: CASGRLTSGYEQYF
DNA: TGTGCCAGCGGACGGTTGACTAGCGGGTACGAGCAGTACTTC

J: TRBJ1-5
V: TRBV4-1
size: NA
D: NA
CDR3: CASSQTFVGQPQHF
DNA: TGCGCCAGCAGCCAAACGTTTGTTGGACAGCCCCAGCATTTT

J: TRBJ2-6
V: TRBV7-9
size: NA
D: NA
CDR3: CASSLWQGSISGANVLTF
DNA: TGTGCCAGCAGCTTGTGGCAGGGAAGTATCTCTGGGGCCAACGTCCTGACTTTC

J: TRBJ2-5
V: TRBV28
size: NA
D: NA
CDR3: CAARTGQETQYF
DNA: TGTGCCGCTCGGACCGGCCAAGAGACCCAGTACTTC

J: TRBJ2-7
V: TRBV4-1
size: NA
D: NA
CDR3: CASSQGRPGGSTPQYF
DNA: TGCGCCAGCAGCCAAGGCCGCCCCGGGGGTTCTACGCCGCAGTACTTC

J: TRBJ1-1
V: TRBV9
size: few
D: NA
CDR3: CASSARVDTEAFF
DNA: TGTGCCAGCAGCGCCAGGGTGGACACTGAAGCTTTCTTT

J: TRBJ1-1
V: TRBV5-6
size: NA
D: NA
CDR3: CASTMGIWNTEAFF
DNA: TGTGCCAGCACCATGGGTATTTGGAACACTGAAGCTTTCTTT

J: TRBJ2-2
V: TRBV7-8
size: NA
D: NA
CDR3: CASSAQQNTGELFF
DNA: TGTGCCAGCAGCGCCCAACAGAACACCGGGGAGCTGTTTTTT

J: TRBJ2-5
V: TRBV7-6
size: NA
D: TRBD2
CDR3: CASNYLAGETQYF
DNA: TGTGCCAGCAACTACCTAGCGGGAGAGACCCAGTACTTC

J: TRBJ1-1
V: TRBV7-3
size: NA
D: NA
CDR3: CASSLTGTMVNTEAFF
DNA: TGTGCCAGCAGTCTCACAGGAACGATGGTGAACACTGAAGCTTTCTTT

J: TRBJ1-1
V: TRBV27
size: NA
D: NA
CDR3: CASSFNRDTEAFF
DNA: TGTGCCAGCAGTTTTAACAGGGACACTGAAGCTTTCTTT

J: TRBJ1-4
V: TRBV6-4
size: NA
D: TRBD1
CDR3: CASDTGATNEKLFF
DNA: TGTGCCAGCGATACAGGGGCAACTAATGAAAAACTGTTTTTT

J: TRBJ2-5
V: TRBV5-5
size: NA
D: NA
CDR3: CASSLWSGQETQYF
DNA: TGTGCCAGCAGCTTGTGGAGCGGCCAAGAGACCCAGTACTTC

J: TRBJ1-3
V: TRBV5-1
size: once
D: TRBD1
CDR3: CASSAGQARSGNTIYF
DNA: TGCGCCAGCAGCGCCGGACAGGCCCGCTCTGGAAACACCATATATTTT

J: TRBJ2-5
V: TRBV5-5
size: NA
D: TRBD2
CDR3: CASSLAGGRVGETQYF
DNA: TGTGCCAGCAGCTTGGCGGGCGGGAGAGTAGGAGAGACCCAGTACTTC

J: TRBJ2-1
V: TRBV5-5
size: NA
D: NA
CDR3: CASSLVLGRHNEQFF
DNA: TGTGCCAGCAGCTTGGTACTAGGCCGCCACAATGAGCAGTTCTTC

J: TRBJ2-1
V: TRBV18
size: once
D: NA
CDR3: CASSPQGGGINEQFF
DNA: TGTGCCAGCTCACCGCAAGGCGGCGGCATCAATGAGCAGTTCTTC

J: TRBJ2-2
V: TRBV5-4
size: NA
D: NA
CDR3: CASSSSAGSDTGELFF
DNA: TGTGCCAGCAGCTCGTCGGCCGGGAGCGACACCGGGGAGCTGTTTTTT

J: TRBJ2-7
V: TRBV7-9
size: NA
D: NA
CDR3: CASSLVAGPYEQYF
DNA: TGTGCCAGCAGCTTAGTGGCAGGACCCTACGAGCAGTACTTC

J: TRBJ1-2
V: TRBV28
size: NA
D: NA
CDR3: CASSLRPGGYTF
DNA: TGTGCCAGCAGTTTGAGGCCGGGTGGCTACACCTTC

J: TRBJ2-1
V: TRBV6-5
size: NA
D: TRBD2
CDR3: CASSFGTSGYNEQFF
DNA: TGTGCCAGCAGTTTCGGGACTAGCGGATACAATGAGCAGTTCTTC

J: TRBJ2-7
V: TRBV5-1
size: NA
D: TRBD1
CDR3: CASSGTARDEQYF
DNA: TGCGCCAGCAGCGGGACAGCTCGCGACGAGCAGTACTTC

J: TRBJ1-5
V: TRBV30
size: NA
D: TRBD1
CDR3: CAWSQGGSNQPQHF
DNA: TGTGCCTGGAGTCAGGGGGGAAGCAATCAGCCCCAGCATTTT

J: TRBJ1-3
V: TRBV6-5
size: NA
D: NA
CDR3: CASSYAHSSGNTIYF
DNA: TGTGCCAGCAGTTACGCACACAGCTCTGGAAACACCATATATTTT

J: TRBJ2-2
V: TRBV4-1
size: once
D: NA
CDR3: CASSHLAANTGELFF
DNA: TGCGCCAGCAGCCACCTGGCAGCGAACACCGGGGAGCTGTTTTTT

J: TRBJ1-2
V: TRBV10-3
size: NA
D: NA
CDR3: CAISAGEGNGYTF
DNA: TGTGCCATCAGCGCCGGCGAGGGTAATGGCTACACCTTC

J: TRBJ1-1
V: TRBV6-1
size: NA
D: NA
CDR3: CASSEGGRATEAFF
DNA: TGTGCCAGCAGTGAGGGGGGCCGGGCCACTGAAGCTTTCTTT

J: TRBJ1-1
V: TRBV5-1
size: NA
D: NA
CDR3: CASTMDGLNTEAFF
DNA: TGCGCCAGCACCATGGACGGACTGAACACTGAAGCTTTCTTT

J: TRBJ2-5
V: TRBV2
size: NA
D: NA
CDR3: CASSGTGQETQYF
DNA: TGTGCCAGCAGTGGAACAGGCCAAGAGACCCAGTACTTC